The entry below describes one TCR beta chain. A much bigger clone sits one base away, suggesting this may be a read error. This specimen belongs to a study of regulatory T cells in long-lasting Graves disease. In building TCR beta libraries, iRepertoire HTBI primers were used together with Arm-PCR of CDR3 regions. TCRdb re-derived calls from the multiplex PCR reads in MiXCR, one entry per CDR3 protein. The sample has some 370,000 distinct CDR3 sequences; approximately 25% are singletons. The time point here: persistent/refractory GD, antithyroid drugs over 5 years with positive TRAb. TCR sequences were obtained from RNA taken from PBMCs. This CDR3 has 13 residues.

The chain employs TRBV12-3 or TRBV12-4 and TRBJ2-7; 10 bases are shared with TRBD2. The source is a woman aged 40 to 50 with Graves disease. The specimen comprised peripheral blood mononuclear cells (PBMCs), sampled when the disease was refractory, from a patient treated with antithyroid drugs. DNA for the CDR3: TGTACCAGCAATTACGGGACTAGCGACGAGCAGTACTTC. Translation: CTSNYGTSDEQYF.